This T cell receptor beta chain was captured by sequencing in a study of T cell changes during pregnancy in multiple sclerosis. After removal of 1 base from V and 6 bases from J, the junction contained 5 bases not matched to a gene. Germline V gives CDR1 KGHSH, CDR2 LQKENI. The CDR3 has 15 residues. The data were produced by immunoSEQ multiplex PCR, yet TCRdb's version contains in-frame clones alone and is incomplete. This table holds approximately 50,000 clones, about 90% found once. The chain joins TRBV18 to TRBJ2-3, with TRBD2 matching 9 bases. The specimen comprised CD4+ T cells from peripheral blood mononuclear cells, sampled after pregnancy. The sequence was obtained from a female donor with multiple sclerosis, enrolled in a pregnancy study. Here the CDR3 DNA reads TGTGCCAGCTCACCACTAGCGGGAGTAGGGGATACGCAGTATTTT. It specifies CASSPLAGVGDTQYF.